The 15 T cell receptor beta chains presented below share a single source sample, sequenced in a study of tumor-infiltrating lymphocytes in primary liver carcinoma. Production of TCR beta cDNA used 400 to 650 ng total RNA together with a constant-region primer. Construction of TCR beta libraries relied on three successive nested multiplex PCR rounds employing slightly modified ARM-PCR. The study ran its first two PCR rounds for nine to eleven cycles each, using TRBV1-TRBV30 forward primers and a C-beta reverse primer. TCRdb re-called the multiplex PCR reads with MiXCR, one entry per CDR3 protein. The sample lists 320,000 or so distinct CDR3 sequences; approximately 65% were seen once. Unsorted whole blood yielded the blood RNA, and germline DNA was also extracted. The sequenced sample was peripheral blood. The receptors derive from a man in his forties with primary liver carcinoma and hepatitis B virus infection.

In regard to this clonotype: A much larger clone differs by one base, so this may be a read error. The chain recombines TRBV10-3 with TRBJ2-4; possible D gene TRBD1, 6 bases. This CDR3 has 15 residues. Germline-derived CDR1 and CDR2 are ENHRY and SYGVKD. CDR3 protein: CAILDSRGARNIQYF. CDR3 bases: TGTGCCATCTTAGACAGCAGGGGAGCCAGAAACATTCAGTACTTC.

Comment on this clonotype: Germline is not matched at one junction end, which may reflect a read error. The chain recombines TRBV11-2 with TRBJ1-2; D possibly corresponds to TRBD1 (6 bases). Germline values: CDR1 SGHAT, CDR2 FQNNGV. The CDR3 sequence is 16 residues long. This CDR3 is CAGSLDTRRGPYGYTF. The CDR3 DNA reads TGTGCCGGCAGCTTAGATACGAGGCGGGGGCCCTATGGCTACACCTTC.

A note on this clonotype: The junction and the germline gene differ at one end; a read error may be behind it. The rearrangement links TRBV19 to TRBJ2-1; 9 bases are a match to TRBD2. The CDR3 is 14 amino acids. Germline V gene sequence: CDR1 LNHDA, CDR2 SQIVND (reference sequence). CDR3 protein: CSSSTLAGVSEQFF. CDR3 DNA: TGTTCCAGTAGCACTTTAGCGGGAGTCTCTGAGCAGTTCTTC.

This clonotype was seen at least ten times. The chain uses TRBV4-3 and TRBJ1-5; D might be TRBD1 (5 bases). Trimming removed 0 bases at V and 4 bases at J, with 10 bases between. The CDR3 contains 15 residues. Per the germline V gene, CDR1 is LGHNA and CDR2 is YSLEER. CDR3 protein: CASSQDSGPNQPQHF. CDR3 DNA sequence: TGCGCCAGCAGCCAAGACTCGGGGCCTAATCAGCCCCAGCATTTT.

Comment on this clonotype: The junction departs from germline at one end; a sequencing error may be responsible. This chain's CDR3 is CVSSRRQGLRTGQFF. The DNA for the CDR3 is TGTGTCAGCAGCCGGAGACAGGGTCTACGTACAGGGCAGTTCTTC. The gene calls are TRBV28 and TRBJ2-1; 7 bases line up with TRBD1. Germline values: CDR1 MDHEN, CDR2 SYDVKM. The CDR3 runs 15 residues.

This clonotype was seen once. A read error is possible here, since a much larger clone lies one base away. The genes are TRBV6-1 and TRBJ2-1; 10 nucleotides agree with TRBD2. CDR3 length: 14 amino acids. The V gene end was trimmed by 11 bases and the J gene end by 6 bases; junction bases not matched to a gene: 10. Germline lookup yields CDR1 MNHNS and CDR2 SASEGT. This CDR3 is CASFGGLAVNEQFF. The CDR3 DNA is TGTGCCTCCTTCGGAGGACTAGCGGTCAATGAGCAGTTCTTC.

This clonotype was counted at least ten times. The gene calls are TRBV28 and TRBJ1-2; D might be TRBD1 (5 bases). Trimming removed 6 bases at V and 0 bases at J, with 17 bases between. The germline CDR1 and CDR2 sequences are MDHEN and SYDVKM. This CDR3 has 16 residues. The CDR3 nucleotides are TGTGCCAGCAGCCGGGGGGGAGCCGGCTCTAACTATGGCTACACCTTC. Its protein is CASSRGGAGSNYGYTF.

The CDR3 nucleotides are TGCGCCAGCCGAGGGACAGGGATGAACCACGAGCAGTACTTC. It codes for CASRGTGMNHEQYF. The chain uses TRBV23-1 and TRBJ2-7, with TRBD1 matching over 9 bases. TRBV23-1 is labeled an ORF, and its function is uncertain. V dropped 8 bases and J dropped 5; count of bases not matched to a gene: 10. The CDR3 length is 14 residues.

The rearrangement uses TRBV7-9 and TRBJ2-5; 9 bases fit TRBD2. Per the germline V gene, CDR1 is SEHNR and CDR2 is FQNEAQ (reference sequence). The CDR3 contains 13 residues. J gave up 4 bases and V 8 bases, and 5 bases lay outside the gene matches. DNA of the CDR3: TGTGCCAGCGGCCAACTAGCGGGAGAGACCCAGTACTTC. It is translated as CASGQLAGETQYF.

This clonotype was counted only a few times. The conserved phenylalanine or tryptophan normally closing the CDR3 is absent here, so this likely arose from a read error. The J gene is TRBJ2-7, the V gene TRBV11-2; 13 bases map to TRBD2. The germline V gene encodes CDR1 SGHAT and CDR2 FQNNGV. This CDR3 has 17 amino acids. The CDR3: CASSFGLAGVLVYEQYL. CDR3 nucleotides: TGCGCCAGCAGCTTCGGACTAGCGGGAGTTCTCGTCTACGAGCAGTACCTC.

Points on this clonotype: This may be a read error: a much more frequent sequence differs by one nucleotide. J is TRBJ2-7 and V is TRBV4-1; 10 nucleotides match TRBD2. V lost 3 bases, J lost 6 bases, and 11 bases stayed unmatched. CDR3 length equals 16 residues. The germline gives CDR1 MGHRA, CDR2 YSYEKL. The CDR3 sequence: CASSHSLASGRSEQYF. The CDR3 DNA reads TGCGCCAGCAGCCACTCCCTCGCTAGCGGGAGAAGCGAGCAGTACTTC.

V is TRBV5-1 and J is TRBJ1-4; the D gene is possibly TRBD1 (6 bases). Germline assignment: CDR1 SGHRS and CDR2 YFSETQ. V was trimmed by 7 bases and J by 4 bases, leaving 11 bases between them. The CDR3 totals 13 residues. The CDR3 nucleotides are TGCGCCAGCCAGGACAGAGTTAATGAAAAACTGTTTTTT. It encodes CASQDRVNEKLFF.

About this clonotype: With a much larger clone just one base away, this may be a read error. The chain links TRBV12-3 or TRBV12-4 to TRBJ2-1; D gene uncertain. Trimming stripped 6 bases from V and 6 bases from J, with 6 bases between. The length of the CDR3 is 11 residues. The CDR3 spells CASRTRNEQFF. The CDR3 DNA follows: TGTGCCAGCAGAACTCGCAATGAGCAGTTCTTC.

This clonotype was recorded many times. The genes are TRBV12-3 or TRBV12-4 and TRBJ2-1; the D gene is possibly TRBD2 (7 bases). This CDR3 spans 13 amino acids. V dropped 7 bases and J dropped 14 bases, with 21 bases sitting between them. DNA of the CDR3: TGTGCCAGCACCAGGGAGGGGGGATCAGATAAGTTCTTC. Translating gives CASTREGGSDKFF.

There are many counts of this clonotype. CDR3 coding DNA: TGCGCCAGCAGCCAACAGTACCAAGAGACCCAGTACTTC. Translated: CASSQQYQETQYF. The chain joins TRBV4-3 to TRBJ2-5; D uncertain. The CDR3 has 13 residues. The V end was cut by 2 bases, the J end by 0 bases, with 4 bases between. Germline CDR1 LGHNA, CDR2 YSLEER.